The 23 T cell receptor beta chains below come from one sample, sequenced in a study of CD8 T cells in Susac syndrome (dated by TCRdb to between 2018 and 2020). The library relied on the immunoSEQ multiplex PCR assay. RNA was extracted using the RNeasy kit, and about 0.5 to 1 microgram was reverse transcribed with random hexamers. Using fastp trimming at Q25 and MiXCR clonotype assembly, TCRdb reanalyzed the public sequencing data and kept in-frame beta chains. CDR3 protein duplicates are merged, each entry listing the most common genes and DNA. Here the sample has 150,000 to 160,000 distinct CDR3 sequences; about 95% occur a single time. Together, the top ten hold 0.16% of the sample. The sample comprised CD4+ T cells from PBMCs. Receptors were obtained from a human donor with Susac syndrome.

The chain is built from TRBV5-6 and TRBJ2-5; D gene unclear. Trimming took off 0 bases at V and 2 bases at J, with 8 bases between the two ends. There are 14 residues in the CDR3. CDR1 SGHDT and CDR2 YYEEEE come from the germline V gene. CDR3: CASSLDTNQETQYF. CDR3 DNA: TGTGCCAGCAGCTTGGATACGAATCAAGAGACCCAGTACTTC.

This rearrangement joins TRBV2 to TRBJ1-5; 9 bases are shared with TRBD1. V trimming: 3 bases; J trimming: 7 bases; junction bases outside the gene matches: 4. This CDR3 region has 14 residues. CDR1 and CDR2 (germline): SNHLY, FYNNEI. CDR3 amino acids: CASSDSTGGQPQHF. In nucleotides, the CDR3 is TGTGCCAGCAGTGATTCCACAGGGGGCCAGCCCCAGCATTTT.

The chain carries TRBV12-3 or TRBV12-4 and TRBJ2-2; no clear D gene. V was cut by 3 bases and J by 3 bases, with 8 bases left in between. The CDR3 contains 14 residues. In nucleotides, the CDR3 is TGTGCCAGCAGTTTCCTGGGTTACACCGGGGAGCTGTTTTTT. This gives the protein CASSFLGYTGELFF.

This chain uses TRBV5-4 with TRBJ2-7; TRBD1 agrees at 8 bases. CDR3 length: 15 amino acids. The germline gives CDR1 SGHNT, CDR2 YYREEE (reference sequence). The V and J ends lost 5 bases and 3 bases, in that order; junction bases with no gene match: 10. CDR3 nucleotides: TGTGCCAGCAGATCTCTCGGGACAGGCGTCTACGAGCAGTACTTC. Translated: CASRSLGTGVYEQYF.

V and J are TRBV19 and TRBJ1-1, with D unresolved. V was pared by 1 base and J by 4 bases, with 7 bases between. Germline CDR1 and CDR2: LNHDA and SQIVND (reference sequence). This CDR3 is built from 13 residues. The CDR3 reads CASSIASGTEAFF. The DNA for the CDR3 is TGTGCCAGTAGTATAGCTTCAGGCACTGAAGCTTTCTTT.

The chain is built from TRBV4-1 and TRBJ2-3; 9 bases map to TRBD2. V trimming: 0 bases; J trimming: 1 base; junction bases outside the gene matches: 2. This CDR3 is built from 16 residues. Germline V lookup: CDR1 MGHRA, CDR2 YSYEKL. This chain's CDR3 is CASSQEPSGGTDTQYF. In DNA, the CDR3 is TGCGCCAGCAGCCAAGAACCTAGCGGGGGCACAGATACGCAGTATTTT.

The rearrangement links TRBV14 to TRBJ2-3, with D uncertain. CDR1 SGHDN and CDR2 FVKESK come from the germline V gene. Trimming shortened V by 0 bases and J by 1 base, and 5 bases separated the two germline ends. This CDR3 contains 14 residues. The chain's CDR3 is CASSQEWGTDTQYF. CDR3 DNA sequence: TGTGCCAGCAGCCAAGAGTGGGGCACAGATACGCAGTATTTT.

CDR3 in DNA: TGTGCCACCAGCAGAGCGGGGGGACAGGGAGCGAAGCAGTACTTC. Its translation is CATSRAGGQGAKQYF. The chain combines TRBV15 with TRBJ2-7; TRBD1 aligns across 9 bases. Germline CDR1 and CDR2: LNHNV and YYDKDF (reference sequence). Trimming at V came to 1 base and at J to 8 bases, leaving 9 bases not matched to a gene. This CDR3 is built from 15 residues.

Points on this clonotype: Relative to the germline gene, one junction end is altered; a read error may explain this. The V gene is TRBV9, the J gene TRBJ2-7; D ambiguous. Germline V CDR1 and CDR2: SGDLS, YYNGEE. The CDR3 is 15 residues long. CDR3 in amino acids: CASGVDSKFSYEQYF. Here the CDR3 DNA reads TGTGCCAGCGGCGTGGATTCCAAATTCTCCTACGAGCAGTACTTC.

The chain couples TRBV12-5 to TRBJ2-7; 7 bases fit TRBD1. J was trimmed by 1 base and V by 6 bases; bases with no gene match: 6. This CDR3 region has 14 residues. Germline CDR1 and CDR2: LGHNT and FRNRAP. The CDR3 DNA is TGTGCTAGTGGAAGAGGGGACAGTTCCTACGAGCAGTACTTC. Its protein is CASGRGDSSYEQYF. The complete variable domain, with remaining parts taken from reference TRBV12-5 and TRBJ2-7, reads DARVTQTPRHKVTEMGQEVTMRCQPILGHNTVFWYRQTMMQGLELLAYFRNRAPLDDSGMPKDRFSAEMPDATLATLKIQPSEPRDSAVYFCASGRGDSSYEQYFGPGTRLTVT.

The J gene is TRBJ2-7, the V gene TRBV6-1; D is ambiguous. The CDR3 covers 14 residues. With 7 bases removed from V and 2 bases from J, the gap between germline ends came to 15 bases. Germline V gene data show CDR1 as MNHNS and CDR2 as SASEGT. The DNA for the CDR3 is TGTGCCAGCACGGTCCCTCTTATACCCTACGAGCAGTACTTC. This codes for CASTVPLIPYEQYF.

The chain carries TRBV18 and TRBJ1-1; D unclear. V was pared by 3 bases and J by 6 bases, with 11 bases between. CDR1 is KGHSH and CDR2 is LQKENI in the germline V gene. The CDR3 length is 13 residues. Here the CDR3 DNA reads TGTGCCAGCTCACCCCCCGTACGCGCTGAAGCTTTCTTT. It specifies CASSPPVRAEAFF.

The chain recombines TRBV9 with TRBJ2-1, with a tentative D call TRBD1 (6 bases). Looked up from germline, CDR1 is SGDLS and CDR2 is YYNGEE. The V end was cut by 0 bases, the J end by 0 bases, with 13 bases between. This CDR3 is 17 amino acids long. The CDR3 here is CASSVGGLGASYNEQFF. CDR3 DNA sequence: TGTGCCAGCAGCGTAGGGGGGCTTGGGGCCTCCTACAATGAGCAGTTCTTC.

The chain recombines TRBV5-6 with TRBJ2-7, with D tentatively TRBD1 or TRBD2 (5 bases each). The CDR3 has 15 amino acids. V lost 0 bases to trimming and J lost 2 bases, with 12 bases between them. The germline V gene encodes CDR1 SGHDT and CDR2 YYEEEE. CDR3: CASSLAGTKAYEQYF. CDR3 nucleotide sequence: TGTGCCAGCAGCTTGGCGGGGACCAAAGCCTACGAGCAGTACTTC.

The CDR3 here is CSVGTGGWNEQYF. The DNA for the CDR3 is TGCAGCGTTGGAACAGGGGGCTGGAACGAGCAGTACTTC. The chain has TRBV29-1 and TRBJ2-7; 9 nucleotides align to TRBD1. This CDR3 is 13 amino acids long. CDR1 is SQVTM and CDR2 is ANQGSEA in the germline V gene. The trim removed 4 bases at V and 5 bases at J, leaving 6 bases unmatched.

The J gene is TRBJ2-3, the V gene TRBV29-1; D call uncertain. CDR1 SQVTM and CDR2 ANQGSEA come from the germline V gene. This CDR3 region has 13 residues. V lost 5 bases, J lost 0 bases, and 9 bases lay in between. The CDR3 reads CSVPEQSTDTQYF. CDR3 sequence (DNA): TGCAGCGTTCCTGAGCAGAGCACAGATACGCAGTATTTT.

The genes are TRBV24-1 and TRBJ2-1; 11 bases are a match to TRBD1. The CDR3 is 16 amino acids. In germline, CDR1 is KGHDR, CDR2 SFDVKD. Trimming removed 3 bases from V and 1 base from J; junction bases left unmatched: 1. DNA for the CDR3: TGTGCCACCAGTGATGGGACAGGGGGTTCCTACAATGAGCAGTTCTTC. Translation gives CATSDGTGGSYNEQFF.

This chain links TRBV12-3 or TRBV12-4 with TRBJ1-2; maybe TRBD1 (6 bases). Trimming removed 3 bases at V and 2 bases at J, with 10 bases between. The CDR3 length is 14 residues. The CDR3 protein is CASSLSGTNYGYTF. In nucleotides, the CDR3 is TGTGCCAGCAGTTTGAGCGGGACAAACTATGGCTACACCTTC.

The rearrangement uses TRBV20-1 and TRBJ1-1, with D unresolved. Trimming took 0 bases from V and 5 from J, leaving 13 bases between them. Germline V gives CDR1 DFQATT, CDR2 SNEGSKA (reference sequence). The CDR3 runs 14 residues. The CDR3 nucleotides read TGCAGTGCTAGAGACCTCGGAGTGCGAACTGAAGCTTTCTTT. This codes for CSARDLGVRTEAFF.

This clonotype was found once. The rearrangement joins TRBV15 to TRBJ2-2; D may be TRBD1 (6 bases). With 2 bases removed from V and 7 bases from J, the gap between germline ends came to 14 bases. Germline V CDR1 and CDR2: LNHNV, YYDKDF (reference sequence). The CDR3 extends over 15 amino acids. The CDR3 DNA reads TGTGCCACCAGCAGACGACGCACAGGGCTCGGGGAGCTGTTTTTT. It specifies CATSRRRTGLGELFF.

This chain uses TRBV29-1 with TRBJ2-7; D ambiguous. This CDR3 is built from 12 residues. Trimming removed 3 bases at V and 4 bases at J, with 10 bases between. Germline lookup yields CDR1 SQVTM and CDR2 ANQGSEA. CDR3: CSVEVRPYEQYF. The CDR3 DNA sequence: TGCAGCGTTGAGGTCCGGCCGTACGAGCAGTACTTC.

The V gene is TRBV12-3 or TRBV12-4, the J gene TRBJ2-7; D is unclear. The CDR3 extends over 13 amino acids. The germline V and J ends were trimmed by 3 bases and 7 bases, with 13 bases remaining between them. This chain's CDR3 is CASSLEATREQYF. In DNA, the CDR3 is TGTGCCAGCAGTTTGGAAGCGACCCGAGAGCAGTACTTC.

The V gene is TRBV20-1, the J gene TRBJ2-5; D ambiguous. The V end lost 0 bases, the J end lost 3 bases, and 8 bases lay between the germline ends. The length of the CDR3 is 13 residues. Germline V gene lookup returns CDR1 DFQATT and CDR2 SNEGSKA (reference sequence). The CDR3: CSARDLAEETQYF. The CDR3 nucleotides read TGCAGTGCTAGAGATCTTGCGGAAGAGACCCAGTACTTC.